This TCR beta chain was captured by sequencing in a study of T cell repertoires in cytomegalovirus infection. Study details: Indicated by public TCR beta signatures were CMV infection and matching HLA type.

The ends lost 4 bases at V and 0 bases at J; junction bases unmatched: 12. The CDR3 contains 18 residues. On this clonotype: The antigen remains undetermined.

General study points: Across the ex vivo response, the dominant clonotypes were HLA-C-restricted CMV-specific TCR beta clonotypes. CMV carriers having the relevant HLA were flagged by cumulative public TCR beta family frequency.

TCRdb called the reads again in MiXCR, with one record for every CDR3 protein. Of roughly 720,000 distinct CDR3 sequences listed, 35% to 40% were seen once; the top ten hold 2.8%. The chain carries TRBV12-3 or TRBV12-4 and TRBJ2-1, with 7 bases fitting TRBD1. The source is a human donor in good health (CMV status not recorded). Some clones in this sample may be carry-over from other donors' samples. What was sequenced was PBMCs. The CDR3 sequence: CASSSTGNGVSSYNEQFF. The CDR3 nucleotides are TGTGCCAGCAGTTCGACAGGGAATGGAGTCTCCTCCTACAATGAGCAGTTCTTC.